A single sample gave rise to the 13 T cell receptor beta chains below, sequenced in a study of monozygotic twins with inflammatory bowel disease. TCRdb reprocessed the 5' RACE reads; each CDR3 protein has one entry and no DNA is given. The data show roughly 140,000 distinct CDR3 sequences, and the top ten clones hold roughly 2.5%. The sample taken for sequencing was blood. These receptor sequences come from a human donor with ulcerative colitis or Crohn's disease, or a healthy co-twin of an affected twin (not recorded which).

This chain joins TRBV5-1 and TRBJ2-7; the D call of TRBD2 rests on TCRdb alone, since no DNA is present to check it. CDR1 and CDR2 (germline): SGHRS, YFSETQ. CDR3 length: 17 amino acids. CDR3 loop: CASSPGLAGGSSYEQYF.

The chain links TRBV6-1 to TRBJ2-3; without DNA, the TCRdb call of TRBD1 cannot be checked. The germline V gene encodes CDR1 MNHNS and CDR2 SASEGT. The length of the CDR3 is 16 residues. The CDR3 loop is CASSRVLGVSTDTQYF.

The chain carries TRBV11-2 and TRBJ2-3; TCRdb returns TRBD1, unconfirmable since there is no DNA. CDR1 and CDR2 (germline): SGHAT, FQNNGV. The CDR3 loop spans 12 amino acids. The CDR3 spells CASSAGTPALYF.

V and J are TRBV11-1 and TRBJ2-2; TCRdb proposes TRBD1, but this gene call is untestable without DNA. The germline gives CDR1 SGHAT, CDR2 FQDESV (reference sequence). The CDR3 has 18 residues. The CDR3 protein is CASSPPPGTSENTGELFF.

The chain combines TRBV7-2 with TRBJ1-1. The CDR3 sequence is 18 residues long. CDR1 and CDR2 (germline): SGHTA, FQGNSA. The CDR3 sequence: CASSLVAGFTALNTEAFF.

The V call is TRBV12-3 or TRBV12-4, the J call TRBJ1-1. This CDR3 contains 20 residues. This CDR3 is CASSLLGAWEGKGWDTEAFF.

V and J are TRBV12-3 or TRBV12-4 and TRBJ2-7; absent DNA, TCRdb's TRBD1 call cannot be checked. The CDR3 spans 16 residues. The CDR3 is CASSSGGQVGKNEQYF.

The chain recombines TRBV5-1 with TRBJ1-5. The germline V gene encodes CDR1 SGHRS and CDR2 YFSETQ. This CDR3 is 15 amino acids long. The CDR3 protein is CASSFDGYSNQPQHF.

The CDR3 loop is CASRRSREAFF. The gene calls are TRBV7-2 and TRBJ1-1. The V gene's germline CDR1 is SGHTA and CDR2 FQGNSA. The CDR3 consists of 11 residues.

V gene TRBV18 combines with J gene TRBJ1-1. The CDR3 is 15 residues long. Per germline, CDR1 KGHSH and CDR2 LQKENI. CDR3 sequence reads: CASSPPEGGNTEAFF. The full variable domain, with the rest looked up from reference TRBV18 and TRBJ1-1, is NAGVMQNPRHLVRRRGQEARLRCSPMKGHSHVYWYRQLPEEGLKFMVYLQKENIIDESGMPKERFSAEFPKEGPSILRIQQVVRGDSAAYFCASSPPEGGNTEAFFGQGTRLTVV.

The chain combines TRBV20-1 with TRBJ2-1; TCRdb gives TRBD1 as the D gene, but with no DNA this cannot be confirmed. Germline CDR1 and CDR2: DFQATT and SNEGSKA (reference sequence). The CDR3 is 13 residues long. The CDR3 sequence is CSAGPDPGNEQFF.

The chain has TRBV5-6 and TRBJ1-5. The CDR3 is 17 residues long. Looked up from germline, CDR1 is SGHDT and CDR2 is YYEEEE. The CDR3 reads CASSEQGRPNSNQPQHF.

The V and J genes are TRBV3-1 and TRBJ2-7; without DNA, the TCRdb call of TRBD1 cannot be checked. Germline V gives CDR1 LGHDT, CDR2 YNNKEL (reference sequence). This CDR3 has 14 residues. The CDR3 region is CASSQSDRPYEQYF.